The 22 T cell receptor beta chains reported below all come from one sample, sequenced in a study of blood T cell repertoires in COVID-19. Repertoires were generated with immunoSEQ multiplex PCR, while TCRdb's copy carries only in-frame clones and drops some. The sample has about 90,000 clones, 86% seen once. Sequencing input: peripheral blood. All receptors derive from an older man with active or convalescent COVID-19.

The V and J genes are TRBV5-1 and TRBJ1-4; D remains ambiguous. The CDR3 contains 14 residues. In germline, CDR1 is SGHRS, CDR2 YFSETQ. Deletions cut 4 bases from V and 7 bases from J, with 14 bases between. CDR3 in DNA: TGCGCCAGCAGCGCCCAAGGGAGAAGTGAAAAACTGTTTTTT. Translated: CASSAQGRSEKLFF.

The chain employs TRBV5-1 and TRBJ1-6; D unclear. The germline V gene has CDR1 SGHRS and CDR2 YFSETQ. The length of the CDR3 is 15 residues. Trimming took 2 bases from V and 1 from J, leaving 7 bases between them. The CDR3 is CASSFDRSYNSPLHF. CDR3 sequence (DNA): TGCGCCAGCAGCTTTGATCGGTCCTATAATTCACCCCTCCACTTT.

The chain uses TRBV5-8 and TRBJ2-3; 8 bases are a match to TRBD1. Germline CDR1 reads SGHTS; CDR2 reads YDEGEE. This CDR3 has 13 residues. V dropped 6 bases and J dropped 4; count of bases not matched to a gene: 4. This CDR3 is CASKNRGADTQYF. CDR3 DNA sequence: TGTGCCAGCAAAAACAGGGGGGCAGATACGCAGTATTTT.

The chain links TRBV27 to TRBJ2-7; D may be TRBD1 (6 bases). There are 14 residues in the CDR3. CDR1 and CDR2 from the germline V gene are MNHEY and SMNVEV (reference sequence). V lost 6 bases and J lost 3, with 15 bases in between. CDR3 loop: CASSAQGLDYEQYF. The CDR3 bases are TGTGCCAGCAGCGCCCAGGGGCTGGACTACGAGCAGTACTTC.

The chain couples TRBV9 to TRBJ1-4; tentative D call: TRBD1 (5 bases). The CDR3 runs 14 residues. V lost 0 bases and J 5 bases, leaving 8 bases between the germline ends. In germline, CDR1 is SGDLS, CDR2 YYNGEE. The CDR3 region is CASSVGQGNEKLFF. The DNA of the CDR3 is TGTGCCAGCAGCGTAGGGCAGGGAAATGAAAAACTGTTTTTT.

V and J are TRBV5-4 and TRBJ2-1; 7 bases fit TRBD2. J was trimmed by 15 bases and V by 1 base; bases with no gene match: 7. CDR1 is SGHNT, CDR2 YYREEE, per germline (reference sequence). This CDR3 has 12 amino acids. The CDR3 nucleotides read TGTGCCAGCAGCTTGAGGACTAGTAGGCCGTTCTTC. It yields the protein CASSLRTSRPFF.

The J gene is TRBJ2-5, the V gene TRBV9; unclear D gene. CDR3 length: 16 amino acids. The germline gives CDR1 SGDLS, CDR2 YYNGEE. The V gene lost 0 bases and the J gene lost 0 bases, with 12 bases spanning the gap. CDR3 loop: CASSVAAHVDQETQYF. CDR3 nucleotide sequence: TGTGCCAGCAGCGTAGCTGCGCATGTGGACCAAGAGACCCAGTACTTC.

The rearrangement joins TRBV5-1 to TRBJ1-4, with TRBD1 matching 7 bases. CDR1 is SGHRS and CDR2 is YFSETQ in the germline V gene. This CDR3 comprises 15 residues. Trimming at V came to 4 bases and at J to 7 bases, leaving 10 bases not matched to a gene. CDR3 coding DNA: TGCGCCAGCAGCCCCCGGGAGGGGGCGCGTGAAAAACTGTTTTTT. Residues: CASSPREGAREKLFF.

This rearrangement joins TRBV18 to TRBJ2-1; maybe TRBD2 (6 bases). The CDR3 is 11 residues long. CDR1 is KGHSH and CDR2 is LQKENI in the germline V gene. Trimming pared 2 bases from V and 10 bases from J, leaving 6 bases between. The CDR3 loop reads CASSPAGEQFF. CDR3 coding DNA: TGTGCCAGCTCACCAGCGGGAGAGCAGTTCTTC.

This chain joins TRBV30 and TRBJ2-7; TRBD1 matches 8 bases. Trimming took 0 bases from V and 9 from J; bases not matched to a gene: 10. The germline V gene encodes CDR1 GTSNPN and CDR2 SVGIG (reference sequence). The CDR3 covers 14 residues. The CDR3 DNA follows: TGTGCCTGGAGTGTCATGGCAGGGGGCGGGGTGCAGTACTTC. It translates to CAWSVMAGGGVQYF.

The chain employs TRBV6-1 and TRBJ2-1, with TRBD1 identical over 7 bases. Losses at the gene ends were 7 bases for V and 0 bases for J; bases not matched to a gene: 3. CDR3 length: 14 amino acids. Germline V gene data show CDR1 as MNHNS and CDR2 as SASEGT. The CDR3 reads CASNDRASYNEQFF. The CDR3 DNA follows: TGTGCCAGCAACGACAGGGCCTCCTACAATGAGCAGTTCTTC.

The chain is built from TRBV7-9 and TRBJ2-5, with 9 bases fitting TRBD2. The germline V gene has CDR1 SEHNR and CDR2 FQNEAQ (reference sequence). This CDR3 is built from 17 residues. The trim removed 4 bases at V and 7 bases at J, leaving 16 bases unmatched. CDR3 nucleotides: TGTGCCAGCAGCTCTAGGGGGCTGGCGGGAGGGCCAGGGACCCAGTACTTC. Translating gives CASSSRGLAGGPGTQYF.

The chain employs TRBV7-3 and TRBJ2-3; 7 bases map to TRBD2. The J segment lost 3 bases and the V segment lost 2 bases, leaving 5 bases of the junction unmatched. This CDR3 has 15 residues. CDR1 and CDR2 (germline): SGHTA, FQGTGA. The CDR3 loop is CASSLGGGRTDTQYF. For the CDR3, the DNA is TGTGCCAGCAGCTTAGGGGGAGGGCGGACAGATACGCAGTATTTT.

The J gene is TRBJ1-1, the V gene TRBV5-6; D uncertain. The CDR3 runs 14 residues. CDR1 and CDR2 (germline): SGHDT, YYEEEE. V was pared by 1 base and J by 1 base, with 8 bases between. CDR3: CASSLWAGNTEAFF. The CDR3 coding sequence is TGTGCCAGCAGCTTGTGGGCGGGGAACACTGAAGCTTTCTTT.

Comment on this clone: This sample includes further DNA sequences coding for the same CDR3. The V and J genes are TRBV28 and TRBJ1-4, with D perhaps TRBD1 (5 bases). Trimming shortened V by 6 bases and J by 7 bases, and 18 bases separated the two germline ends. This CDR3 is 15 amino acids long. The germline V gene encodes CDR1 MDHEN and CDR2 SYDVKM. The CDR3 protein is CASSPPRGLGEKLFF. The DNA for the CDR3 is TGTGCCAGCAGCCCCCCGCGGGGGTTAGGTGAAAAACTGTTTTTT.

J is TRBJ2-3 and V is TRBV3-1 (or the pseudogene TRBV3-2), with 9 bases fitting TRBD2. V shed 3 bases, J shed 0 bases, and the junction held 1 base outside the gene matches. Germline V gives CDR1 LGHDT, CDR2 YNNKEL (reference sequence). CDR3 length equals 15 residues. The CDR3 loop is CASSHTSGSTDTQYF. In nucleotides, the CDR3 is TGTGCCAGCAGCCATACTAGCGGGAGCACAGATACGCAGTATTTT.

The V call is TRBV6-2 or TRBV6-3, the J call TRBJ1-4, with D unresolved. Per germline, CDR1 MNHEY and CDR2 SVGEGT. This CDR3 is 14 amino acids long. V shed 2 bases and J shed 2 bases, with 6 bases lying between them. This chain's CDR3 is CASSYEWTNEKLFF. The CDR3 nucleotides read TGTGCCAGCAGTTACGAGTGGACTAATGAAAAACTGTTTTTT.

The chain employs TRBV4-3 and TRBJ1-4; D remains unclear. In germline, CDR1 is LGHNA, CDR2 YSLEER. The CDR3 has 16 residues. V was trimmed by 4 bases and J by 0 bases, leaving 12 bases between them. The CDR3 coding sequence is TGCGCCAGCAGCCTTGGTCGGTCGGCAACTAATGAAAAACTGTTTTTT. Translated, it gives CASSLGRSATNEKLFF.

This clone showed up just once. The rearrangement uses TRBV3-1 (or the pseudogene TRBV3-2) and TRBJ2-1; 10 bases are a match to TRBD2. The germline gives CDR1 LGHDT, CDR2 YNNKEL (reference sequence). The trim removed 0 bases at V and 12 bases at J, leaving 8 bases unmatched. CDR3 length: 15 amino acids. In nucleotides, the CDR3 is TGTGCCAGCAGCCAAGATCACGGTAGCGGGAGGATGCAGTTCTTC. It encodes CASSQDHGSGRMQFF.

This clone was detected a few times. The CDR3 DNA reads as TGTGCCAGCAGCTTAGGAGGCGGGGACGAGCAGTACTTC. Its translation: CASSLGGGDEQYF. The rearrangement joins TRBV11-3 to TRBJ2-7, with D possibly matching TRBD2 (6 bases). Trimming took 1 base from V and 5 from J, leaving 9 bases between them. Germline V gene lookup returns CDR1 SGHNT and CDR2 YENEEA. This CDR3 is 13 amino acids long.

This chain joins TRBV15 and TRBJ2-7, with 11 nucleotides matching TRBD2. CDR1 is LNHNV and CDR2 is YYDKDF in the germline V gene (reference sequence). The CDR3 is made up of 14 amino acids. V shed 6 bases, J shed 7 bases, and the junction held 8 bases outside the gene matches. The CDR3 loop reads CATSRGLAGPEQYF. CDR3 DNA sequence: TGTGCCACCAGTCGCGGACTAGCGGGTCCGGAGCAGTACTTC.

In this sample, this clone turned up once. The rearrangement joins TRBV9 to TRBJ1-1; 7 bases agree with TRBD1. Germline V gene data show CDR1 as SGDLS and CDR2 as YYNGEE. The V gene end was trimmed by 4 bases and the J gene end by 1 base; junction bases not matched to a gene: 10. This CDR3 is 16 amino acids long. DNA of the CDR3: TGTGCCAGCAGCCCCCGGACAGGCGTAAGGAACACTGAAGCTTTCTTT. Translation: CASSPRTGVRNTEAFF.